The T cell receptor beta chain described here comes from a study of blood T cell repertoires in COVID-19. Study-level information: From T cells, B-cell-depleted T cells, or PBMCs came the material, which was cDNA or gDNA.

Repertoires were generated with immunoSEQ multiplex PCR, while TCRdb's copy carries only in-frame clones and drops some. The repertoire holds some 200,000 clones, 84% seen once, with 9.7% in the top ten. The CDR3 covers 18 residues. The germline gives CDR1 SGHTA, CDR2 FQGTGA. V lost 2 bases and J lost 0; bases outside the gene matches: 10. This chain connects TRBV7-3 to TRBJ2-1, with 7 bases matching TRBD1. The receptor comes from a man aged 45-65 years with active or convalescent COVID-19. Sequenced material: peripheral blood. CDR3 sequence reads: CASSLRGQVQSSYNEQFF. Here the CDR3 DNA reads TGTGCCAGCAGCTTACGAGGACAGGTCCAAAGCTCCTACAATGAGCAGTTCTTC. The full variable domain, in which reference TRBV7-3 and TRBJ2-1 provide the parts outside the CDR3, is GAGVSQTPSNKVTEKGKYVELRCDPISGHTALYWYRQSLGQGPEFLIYFQGTGAADDSGLPNDRFFAVRPEGSVSTLKIQRTERGDSAVYLCASSLRGQVQSSYNEQFFGPGTRLTVL.